Presented here are 32 T cell receptor beta chains from one specimen sequenced in a study of blood T cell repertoires in COVID-19. The protocol was immunoSEQ multiplex PCR, while the TCRdb copy is restricted to in-frame clones and leaves out a portion. In the table there are approximately 280,000 clones, roughly 85% of which are singletons. Sequencing was performed on peripheral blood. Receptors were obtained from a man aged 50-60 years with active or convalescent COVID-19.

This clone was observed a single time. The rearrangement joins TRBV27 to TRBJ2-5; tentative D call: TRBD2 (6 bases). Trimming removed 5 bases at V and 5 bases at J, with 6 bases between. The V gene's germline CDR1 is MNHEY and CDR2 SMNVEV (reference sequence). The CDR3 length is 11 residues. The CDR3 DNA sequence: TGTGCCAGCAGTAGCGGGGAGACCCAGTACTTC. Protein: CASSSGETQYF.

This clone was found once. This chain connects TRBV27 to TRBJ2-7; 7 bases align to TRBD2. This CDR3 has 13 residues. V dropped 10 bases and J dropped 2; count of bases not matched to a gene: 8. Germline CDR1 and CDR2: MNHEY and SMNVEV (reference sequence). The CDR3 loop reads CATKAGLTYEQYF. CDR3 nucleotide sequence: TGTGCCACCAAAGCGGGACTTACCTACGAGCAGTACTTC.

The table lists this clone with a few counts. The chain combines TRBV6-6 with TRBJ1-2; 8 bases match TRBD1. The ends lost 5 bases at V and 2 bases at J; junction bases unmatched: 19. The CDR3 totals 19 residues. Per germline, CDR1 MNHNY and CDR2 SVGAGI (reference sequence). CDR3: CASSPSLRPGGYINYGYTF. DNA for the CDR3: TGTGCCAGCAGTCCTTCCCTCAGGCCAGGGGGCTATATAAACTATGGCTACACCTTC.

The chain carries TRBV6-5 and TRBJ2-3, with TRBD2 matching 10 bases. V gave up 8 bases and J gave up 1 base; unmatched junction bases: 3. The CDR3 spans 14 residues. Germline loops: CDR1 MNHEY, CDR2 SVGAGI. DNA for the CDR3: TGTGCCAGCGACCTAGCGGGAGGCACAGATACGCAGTATTTT. Its translation: CASDLAGGTDTQYF.

This clone was recorded once. The chain recombines TRBV5-6 with TRBJ1-5, with D possibly matching TRBD1 (6 bases). The CDR3 length is 13 residues. Trimming left V 2 bases short and J 9 bases short, with 12 bases between. Germline lookup yields CDR1 SGHDT and CDR2 YYEEEE. DNA of the CDR3: TGTGCCAGCAGCTTAGGGGGTTCGGGGCCCCAGCATTTT. Amino acids: CASSLGGSGPQHF.

The gene calls are TRBV12-3 or TRBV12-4 and TRBJ1-2, with D unresolved. This CDR3 is built from 13 residues. V was clipped by 6 bases and J by 1 base, with 9 bases between them. CDR3 loop: CASSQVLNYGYTF. DNA of the CDR3: TGTGCCAGCAGCCAGGTCCTTAACTATGGCTACACCTTC.

The chain recombines TRBV7-9 with TRBJ2-7; D is perhaps TRBD2 (5 bases). The CDR3 length is 15 residues. Per the germline V gene, CDR1 is SEHNR and CDR2 is FQNEAQ (reference sequence). V lost 5 bases, J lost 7 bases, and 21 bases lay in between. CDR3 DNA: TGTGCCAGCAGCCTACCAAGAGGTCTCTCGGGGGAGCAGTACTTC. Translating gives CASSLPRGLSGEQYF. Using reference TRBV7-9 and TRBJ2-7 for the parts outside the CDR3, the full variable domain is DTGVSQNPRHKITKRGQNVTFRCDPISEHNRLYWYRQTLGQGPEFLTYFQNEAQLEKSRLLSDRFSAERPKGSFSTLEIQRTEQGDSAMYLCASSLPRGLSGEQYFGPGTRLTVT.

This chain links TRBV27 with TRBJ2-7, with a tentative D call TRBD2 (5 bases). CDR1 is MNHEY, CDR2 SMNVEV, per germline (reference sequence). Trimming took 1 base from V and 2 from J, leaving 15 bases between them. The CDR3 spans 16 residues. The CDR3 sequence: CASSLYGTGFPYEQYF. CDR3 DNA sequence: TGTGCCAGCAGTTTATATGGTACGGGATTTCCCTACGAGCAGTACTTC.

The V and J genes are TRBV6-2 or TRBV6-3 and TRBJ1-2; the D gene is possibly TRBD1 (6 bases). The CDR3 extends over 13 amino acids. The germline gives CDR1 MNHEY, CDR2 SVGEGT. V was shortened by 6 bases and J by 4 bases, with 12 bases between the two germline ends. In nucleotides, the CDR3 is TGTGCCAGCAGCAACAGGGAGAGCTATGGCTACACCTTC. Translating it yields CASSNRESYGYTF.

The chain combines TRBV9 with TRBJ2-2, with D possibly matching TRBD1 (5 bases). Per the germline V gene, CDR1 is SGDLS and CDR2 is YYNGEE. This CDR3 is built from 16 residues. V gave up 0 bases and J gave up 2 bases, with 11 bases separating them. The CDR3 DNA reads as TGTGCCAGCAGCGTAGCCCCGACAGTTAACACCGGGGAGCTGTTTTTT. It translates to CASSVAPTVNTGELFF.

This rearrangement joins TRBV28 to TRBJ1-1; tentative D call: TRBD1 (5 bases). Germline CDR1 and CDR2: MDHEN and SYDVKM. This CDR3 is 16 amino acids long. V lost 3 bases, J lost 0 bases, and 14 bases lay in between. The CDR3 DNA reads as TGTGCCAGCAGTTTGGGGCCGGCGGCTATGAACACTGAAGCTTTCTTT. Its translation is CASSLGPAAMNTEAFF.

The genes are TRBV6-5 and TRBJ2-7; 10 nucleotides line up with TRBD1. The CDR3 sequence is 14 residues long. CDR1 and CDR2 from the germline V gene are MNHEY and SVGAGI. V lost 11 bases, J lost 1 base, and 8 bases stayed unmatched. The CDR3 nucleotides read TGTGCCTGCGCTGGGGGACAGGGGTCCTACGAGCAGTACTTC. Translating it yields CACAGGQGSYEQYF.

This clone has more than one count but fewer than ten. The chain uses TRBV5-8 and TRBJ2-7, with 9 bases lining up with TRBD2. The V segment lost 0 bases and the J segment 2 bases; nucleotides outside the gene matches: 6. CDR3 length: 16 residues. Germline values: CDR1 SGHTS, CDR2 YDEGEE. The chain's CDR3 is CASSLVPSGIPYEQYF. The CDR3 DNA reads as TGTGCCAGCAGCTTGGTGCCTAGCGGGATTCCCTACGAGCAGTACTTC.

In this sample, this clone turned up once. The V gene is TRBV5-8, the J gene TRBJ1-5; the match to TRBD1 covers 7 bases. The CDR3 is made up of 14 amino acids. V shed 0 bases and J 7 bases; nucleotides not matched to a gene: 4. The V gene's germline CDR1 is SGHTS and CDR2 YDEGEE. In DNA form, the CDR3 reads TGTGCCAGCAGCTTGGGACAGGGATACCAGCCCCAGCATTTT. It encodes CASSLGQGYQPQHF.

In this sample, this clone turned up a few times. The chain is built from TRBV28 and TRBJ1-6; D not resolved. Trimming pared 5 bases from V and 0 bases from J, leaving 14 bases between. CDR1 MDHEN and CDR2 SYDVKM come from the germline V gene. This CDR3 is built from 17 residues. CDR3: CASSTPPGSSYNSPLHF. CDR3 in DNA: TGTGCCAGCAGTACCCCCCCCGGGAGCTCCTATAATTCACCCCTCCACTTT. The variable domain in full, completed from reference TRBV28 and TRBJ1-6, reads DVKVTQSSRYLVKRTGEKVFLECVQDMDHENMFWYRQDPGLGLRLIYFSYDVKMKEKGDIPEGYSVSREKKERFSLILESASTNQTSMYLCASSTPPGSSYNSPLHFGNGTRLTVT.

V gene TRBV19 combines with J gene TRBJ1-1, with 7 bases lining up with TRBD1. Unmatched junction bases numbered 16, after V lost 7 bases and J lost 11 bases. Germline lookup yields CDR1 LNHDA and CDR2 SQIVND (reference sequence). CDR3 length: 14 residues. The CDR3 loop reads CASKPQGSSDRAFF. In DNA, the CDR3 is TGTGCCAGTAAACCACAGGGGAGCTCCGACCGGGCTTTCTTT.

The gene calls are TRBV5-1 and TRBJ2-3; the D is unclear. CDR1 and CDR2 from the germline V gene are SGHRS and YFSETQ. This CDR3 has 15 amino acids. Deletions cut 0 bases from V and 2 bases from J, with 10 bases between. In nucleotides, the CDR3 is TGCGCCAGCAGCTTGGAAGGAGCGTCCACAGATACGCAGTATTTT. As protein: CASSLEGASTDTQYF.

The gene calls are TRBV15 and TRBJ2-7; 9 bases are shared with TRBD1. Germline V gene data show CDR1 as LNHNV and CDR2 as YYDKDF (reference sequence). The CDR3 loop spans 14 amino acids. Unmatched junction bases numbered 3, after V lost 0 bases and J lost 6 bases. Here the CDR3 reads CATSRDRQGGEQYF. DNA of the CDR3: TGTGCCACCAGCAGAGACCGACAGGGGGGCGAGCAGTACTTC. The variable domain in full, completed from reference TRBV15 and TRBJ2-7, reads DAMVIQNPRYQVTQFGKPVTLSCSQTLNHNVMYWYQQKSSQAPKLLFHYYDKDFNNEADTPDNFQSRRPNTSFCFLDIRSPGLGDTAMYLCATSRDRQGGEQYFGPGTRLTVT.

This chain connects TRBV5-1 to TRBJ1-2, with 8 positions matching TRBD1. V lost 2 bases to trimming and J lost 7 bases; unmatched junction nucleotides: 7. The CDR3 runs to 14 residues. Looked up from germline, CDR1 is SGHRS and CDR2 is YFSETQ. The CDR3 sequence is CASSFLTGEGGYTF. The CDR3 bases are TGCGCCAGCAGCTTCCTGACAGGGGAAGGTGGCTACACCTTC.

The V call is TRBV5-1, the J call TRBJ2-7; 9 nucleotides agree with TRBD2. J was trimmed by 6 bases and V by 2 bases; bases with no gene match: 15. This CDR3 has 17 residues. Germline V gene lookup returns CDR1 SGHRS and CDR2 YFSETQ. The CDR3 region is CASSLVGGLGLATEQYF. In nucleotides, the CDR3 is TGCGCCAGCAGCTTAGTGGGGGGTTTGGGACTAGCCACCGAGCAGTACTTC. Full variable domain (rest looked up from reference TRBV5-1 and TRBJ2-7): KAGVTQTPRYLIKTRGQQVTLSCSPISGHRSVSWYQQTPGQGLQFLFEYFSETQRNKGNFPGRFSGRQFSNSRSEMNVSTLELGDSALYLCASSLVGGLGLATEQYFGPGTRLTVT.

V usage is TRBV12-3 or TRBV12-4 and J usage is TRBJ1-5; 7 positions agree with TRBD1. Unmatched junction bases numbered 8, after V lost 6 bases and J lost 9 bases. The CDR3 sequence is 13 residues long. CDR3 sequence reads: CASSEDRPRPQHF. The DNA for the CDR3 is TGTGCCAGCAGCGAGGACAGGCCACGGCCCCAGCATTTT.

The V and J genes are TRBV2 and TRBJ2-7, with 9 bases aligning to TRBD2. The junction had 9 bases not matched to a gene; V was cut back by 9 bases and J by 6 bases. Germline V gene sequence: CDR1 SNHLY, CDR2 FYNNEI. This CDR3 has 13 residues. CDR3 amino acids: CASTLAGYTEQYF. In DNA form, the CDR3 reads TGTGCCAGTACTCTAGCGGGATATACCGAGCAGTACTTC.

The chain has TRBV5-1 and TRBJ2-1, with TRBD2 matching over 9 bases. The CDR3 is 16 residues long. Germline V lookup: CDR1 SGHRS, CDR2 YFSETQ. J gave up 4 bases and V 0 bases, and 5 bases lay outside the gene matches. CDR3: CASSLVAGGGYNEQFF. As DNA, the CDR3 is TGCGCCAGCAGCTTGGTTGCGGGAGGGGGGTACAATGAGCAGTTCTTC.

V gene TRBV28 combines with J gene TRBJ2-1, with 8 bases fitting TRBD1. This CDR3 spans 15 amino acids. Germline V lookup: CDR1 MDHEN, CDR2 SYDVKM. The V and J ends lost 3 bases and 10 bases, in that order; junction bases with no gene match: 11. The CDR3 sequence is CASSFRGTGFGEQFF. The CDR3 bases are TGTGCCAGCAGTTTCAGAGGGACAGGTTTTGGGGAGCAGTTCTTC.

The V and J genes are TRBV3-1 (or the pseudogene TRBV3-2) and TRBJ1-2; tentatively, D is TRBD1 (5 bases). CDR1 is LGHDT, CDR2 YNNKEL, per germline (reference sequence). V was trimmed by 3 bases and J by 0 bases, leaving 11 bases between them. This CDR3 spans 15 amino acids. Here the CDR3 DNA reads TGTGCCAGCAGCCATAGACAGCCGGCTAACTATGGCTACACCTTC. Encoded protein: CASSHRQPANYGYTF.

This clone was seen more than once but under ten times. The rearrangement links TRBV6-5 to TRBJ1-3, with TRBD1 identical over 7 bases. J lost 4 bases, V lost 6 bases, and 9 bases had no gene match. The germline V gene has CDR1 MNHEY and CDR2 SVGAGI. The CDR3 is 15 residues long. CDR3 DNA: TGTGCCAGCAGGTCTACAGGGGTAGACGGAAACACCATATATTTT. Amino acids: CASRSTGVDGNTIYF.

The rearrangement joins TRBV5-6 to TRBJ1-2, with D uncertain. The CDR3 consists of 16 residues. Looked up from germline, CDR1 is SGHDT and CDR2 is YYEEEE. V lost 1 base and J lost 4, with 17 bases in between. The CDR3 region is CASSLSTALLSYGYTF. CDR3 sequence (DNA): TGTGCCAGCAGCTTGAGCACAGCCCTCCTCTCCTATGGCTACACCTTC.

The chain has TRBV5-1 and TRBJ2-5; 11 nucleotides align to TRBD2. Germline V gene data show CDR1 as SGHRS and CDR2 as YFSETQ. Germline trimming cut 5 bases from V and 4 bases from J; bases unmatched to any gene: 10. CDR3 length equals 16 residues. DNA of the CDR3: TGCGCCAGCAGTTCCCCTAGCGGGAGGTATGGAGAGACCCAGTACTTC. Its translation: CASSSPSGRYGETQYF.

The chain links TRBV29-1 to TRBJ2-1, with 14 bases that match TRBD2. CDR1 and CDR2 (germline): SQVTM, ANQGSEA. V lost 7 bases, J lost 4 bases, and 12 bases stayed unmatched. The CDR3 consists of 17 residues. The CDR3: CSATGLAGVPEYNEQFF. The CDR3 nucleotides read TGCAGCGCAACGGGACTAGCGGGAGTCCCCGAATACAATGAGCAGTTCTTC.

The rearrangement uses TRBV23-1 and TRBJ2-1; TRBD2 matches at 7 bases. Being an ORF, TRBV23-1 has a function that is uncertain. With 3 bases clipped from V and 1 base from J, the junction kept 6 bases outside the gene matches. CDR3 size: 16 residues. The CDR3 nucleotides read TGCGCCAGCAGTCAGATGAATAGCGGGTCCTACAATGAGCAGTTCTTC. Translating it yields CASSQMNSGSYNEQFF.

The V call is TRBV6-5, the J call TRBJ1-4; D perhaps matches TRBD1 (6 bases). V was trimmed by 6 bases and J by 0 bases, leaving 8 bases between them. The V gene's germline CDR1 is MNHEY and CDR2 SVGAGI. The CDR3 length is 14 residues. In nucleotides, the CDR3 is TGTGCCAGCAGCAAGGGGGCAACTAATGAAAAACTGTTTTTT. Residues: CASSKGATNEKLFF.

The chain recombines TRBV28 with TRBJ2-5, with D uncertain. CDR1 is MDHEN and CDR2 is SYDVKM in the germline V gene. The V end was cut by 5 bases, the J end by 4 bases, with 14 bases between. The CDR3 contains 14 residues. CDR3 in amino acids: CASSARVGAETQYF. CDR3 nucleotides: TGTGCCAGCAGTGCCCGGGTCGGTGCAGAGACCCAGTACTTC.